A single sample gave rise to the 10 T cell receptor beta chains below, sequenced in a study of shared clonotypes between healthy human individuals. Naive CD8 cells were CD45RO-negative, positively selected for CCR7, excluding terminally differentiated effector memory CD45RA+ cells. This table comes from immunoSEQ multiplex PCR, and its TCRdb copy is limited to in-frame clones, with some not included. The profile shows about 700,000 clones, around 90% of them singletons. Material: naive CD8+ T cells sorted from blood. Receptors originate from a man aged 25-45 years in good health.

The chain uses TRBV28 and TRBJ2-5; 13 bases are a match to TRBD2. V lost 3 bases and J lost 1; bases outside the gene matches: 8. The CDR3 totals 18 residues. Germline values: CDR1 MDHEN, CDR2 SYDVKM. CDR3 protein: CASSFGAGTSGTQETQYF. CDR3 DNA sequence: TGTGCCAGCAGTTTTGGGGCTGGGACTAGCGGGACCCAAGAGACCCAGTACTTC.

The chain recombines TRBV9 with TRBJ2-1, with 7 bases identical to TRBD1. Trimming took 3 bases from V and 8 from J; bases not matched to a gene: 17. Germline V gene lookup returns CDR1 SGDLS and CDR2 YYNGEE. This CDR3 has 17 residues. The CDR3 loop reads CASSDPFSLTGRYEQFF. For the CDR3, the DNA is TGTGCCAGCAGCGACCCTTTCTCTCTGACAGGGCGTTATGAGCAGTTCTTC.

The V and J genes are TRBV10-3 and TRBJ2-7, with 10 positions matching TRBD2. V shed 1 base, J shed 6 bases, and the junction held 9 bases outside the gene matches. The CDR3 loop spans 16 amino acids. In germline, CDR1 is ENHRY, CDR2 SYGVKD. The CDR3 bases are TGTGCCATCAGTGAGTATCCTAGCGGGAGAGGCTCCGAGCAGTACTTC. It is translated as CAISEYPSGRGSEQYF.

The chain combines TRBV5-6 with TRBJ2-7, with a weak D call TRBD2 (5 bases). CDR1 is SGHDT, CDR2 YYEEEE, per germline. Trimming took off 0 bases at V and 2 bases at J, with 9 bases between the two ends. This CDR3 region has 14 residues. The CDR3: CASSLELEPYEQYF. CDR3 coding DNA: TGTGCCAGCAGCTTGGAACTAGAGCCCTACGAGCAGTACTTC.

V is TRBV18 and J is TRBJ2-1, with a possible D match to TRBD1 (6 bases). V was trimmed by 3 bases and J by 7 bases, leaving 10 bases between them. The CDR3 totals 13 residues. CDR1 and CDR2 from the germline V gene are KGHSH and LQKENI. Written as DNA, the CDR3 is TGTGCCAGCTCACCCCCGCAGGGGAATGAGCAGTTCTTC. As protein: CASSPPQGNEQFF.

The genes are TRBV6-1 and TRBJ2-1; 10 positions match TRBD2. Per the germline V gene, CDR1 is MNHNS and CDR2 is SASEGT. The CDR3 extends over 15 amino acids. Unmatched junction bases numbered 10, after V lost 6 bases and J lost 8 bases. The CDR3 bases are TGTGCCAGCAGATCGTGGCTAGCGGGAGACGATGAGCAGTTCTTC. This gives the protein CASRSWLAGDDEQFF.

J is TRBJ2-5 and V is TRBV5-6, with D possibly being TRBD2 (5 bases). The DNA matches TRBJ2-7 better at its end, which makes the J call doubtful. Germline-derived CDR1 and CDR2 are SGHDT and YYEEEE. CDR3 length equals 12 residues. In DNA form, the CDR3 reads TGTGCCAGCAGCTCTGACTACAACGAGCAGTACTTC. It codes for CASSSDYNEQYF.

The chain carries TRBV7-9 and TRBJ2-1, with a weak D call TRBD1 (5 bases). This CDR3 region has 13 residues. V was cut by 7 bases and J by 6 bases, with 13 bases left in between. In germline, CDR1 is SEHNR, CDR2 FQNEAQ (reference sequence). CDR3 loop: CASTPGLSNEQFF. CDR3 DNA sequence: TGTGCCAGCACTCCAGGGTTAAGCAATGAGCAGTTCTTC.

V and J are TRBV6-1 and TRBJ1-5, with D hard to call. The CDR3 extends over 12 amino acids. The germline V and J ends were trimmed by 5 bases and 5 bases, with 7 bases remaining between them. CDR1 is MNHNS, CDR2 SASEGT, per germline. The DNA of the CDR3 is TGTGCCAGCAGTTTCTTGGATCAGCCCCAGCATTTT. Its protein product is CASSFLDQPQHF.

The V call is TRBV5-4, the J call TRBJ2-7; a possible D gene is TRBD1 (6 bases). Germline values: CDR1 SGHNT, CDR2 YYREEE (reference sequence). The V end was cut by 2 bases, the J end by 5 bases, with 26 bases between. This CDR3 has 18 amino acids. The CDR3 bases are TGTGCCAGCAGCTTCATCCTGTCCGGACAGCCCGCATGGGACGAGCAGTACTTC. Translating gives CASSFILSGQPAWDEQYF.